A selection of T cell receptor beta chains follows, all from one sample in a study of cytotoxic CD8 clonotypes in ibrutinib-treated CLL. TCRdb's copy holds only in-frame clones and misses some; the assay was immunoSEQ multiplex PCR. The table includes about 130,000 clones, 70% to 80% detected once. The sequencing used PBMCs, collected after 12 months of ibrutinib treatment. The receptors were sampled from a human donor with chronic lymphocytic leukemia. CDR3s include the opening cysteine and the closing phenylalanine or tryptophan. The D gene is left open where the match is weak. Clone size appears in some rows only: once, few, many, or a class for an expanded clone.

once,TRBJ2-2,TRBV27,-,TGTGCCAGCAGTTTATATGGAGGGGAGCTGTTTTTT,CASSLYGGELFF
-,TRBJ1-2,TRBV6-4,-,TGTGCCAGCAGTGACTCGTCGGGGGGTGGCTACACCTTC,CASSDSSGGGYTF
-,TRBJ2-1,TRBV6-6,-,TGTGCCAGCAGTTACTTCCGCGGGGGCTCGGACAATGAGCAGTTCTTC,CASSYFRGGSDNEQFF
-,TRBJ2-4,TRBV25-1,TRBD2,TGTGCCAGCAGTTTTAGCGGGAGTCTCGGAAACATTCAGTACTTC,CASSFSGSLGNIQYF
-,TRBJ2-6,TRBV19,TRBD1,TGTGCCACCTCAGAAACAGGGGCTGGGGCCAACGTCCTGACTTTC,CATSETGAGANVLTF
few,TRBJ2-1,TRBV11-3,-,TGTGCCAGACGGGCCCAGCGGAGCTCCTACAATGAGCAGTTCTTC,CARRAQRSSYNEQFF
-,TRBJ2-7,TRBV2,-,TGTGCCAGCAATCAACAGGCCTACGAGCAGTACTTC,CASNQQAYEQYF
-,TRBJ1-4,TRBV10-3,TRBD1,TGTGCCATCAGTTCTGGACAGGGGTCCATTATTGATGAAAAACTGTTTTTT,CAISSGQGSIIDEKLFF
-,TRBJ2-3,TRBV4-3,-,TGCGCCAGCAGCCAAGGGCGGGGAGATAGCACAGATACGCAGTATTTT,CASSQGRGDSTDTQYF
-,TRBJ2-1,TRBV7-9,TRBD2,TGTGCCAGCAGCTTAGGGACTAGCGGGAGGAATGAGCAGTTCTTC,CASSLGTSGRNEQFF
few,TRBJ1-5,TRBV12-2,-,TGTGCAAGTCGCGCCCGGGGCCGGGGTAATCAGCCCCAGCATTTT,CASRARGRGNQPQHF
-,TRBJ2-6,TRBV30,-,TGTGCCTGGGCATCGTTCTGGGCCAACGTCCTGACTTTC,CAWASFWANVLTF
-,TRBJ2-7,TRBV12-5,TRBD1,TGTGCTAGTGGTCCCTGGACAGGGGGTGCCTACGAGCAGTACTTC,CASGPWTGGAYEQYF
-,TRBJ2-5,TRBV14,-,TGTGCCAGCAGCCATTATGCAGGGTATCAGGGGACCCAGTACTTC,CASSHYAGYQGTQYF
-,TRBJ2-7,TRBV30,TRBD1,TGTGCCTGGAGAGGACCAACCGGGACAGGGACCCACGAGCAGTACTTC,CAWRGPTGTGTHEQYF
-,TRBJ2-2,TRBV9,-,TGTGCCAGCAGCGGCCGCACGGTGGGGTCGGGCACCGGGGAGCTGTTTTTT,CASSGRTVGSGTGELFF
-,TRBJ2-1,TRBV9,TRBD2,TGTGCCAGCAGCGTACTAGCGGGAGGGGGGCACAATGAGCAGTTCTTC,CASSVLAGGGHNEQFF
-,TRBJ2-3,TRBV7-3,TRBD2,TGTGCCAGCAGCTCCGGGAGGCTAGATACGCAGTATTTT,CASSSGRLDTQYF
-,TRBJ2-1,TRBV29-1,TRBD1,TGCAGCGTTGGGGACAGGGTCGGCGATGAGCAGTTCTTC,CSVGDRVGDEQFF
-,TRBJ2-3,TRBV25-1,-,TGTGCCAGCAGTCTGGGGGAGTGGGGCCGAGATACGCAGTATTTT,CASSLGEWGRDTQYF
-,TRBJ2-7,TRBV7-9,-,TGTGCCAGCAGCTTATCGAGGTCTGGCGGCGAGCAGTACTTC,CASSLSRSGGEQYF
-,TRBJ2-3,TRBV13,-,TGTGCCAGCAGCTTAGAGGGGTATACAGGGCCGTTCACAGATACGCAGTATTTT,CASSLEGYTGPFTDTQYF
-,TRBJ2-7,TRBV5-1,-,TGCGCCAGCAGCTTCGGTACAGGGACATCCTACGAGCAGTACTTC,CASSFGTGTSYEQYF
-,TRBJ2-1,TRBV7-2,TRBD2,TGTGCCAGCAGCTTAGAACCGAGTGCGCGGGGGGGAAATGAGCAGTTCTTC,CASSLEPSARGGNEQFF
-,TRBJ1-1,TRBV19,TRBD1,TGTGCCAGTAGTCCTACAGGGGGCGGAGTAGGGGCTGAAGCTTTCTTT,CASSPTGGGVGAEAFF
-,TRBJ1-2,TRBV2,-,TGTGCCAGCAGTGACTTGAGGAGGGCTAACTATGGCTACACCTTC,CASSDLRRANYGYTF
few,TRBJ1-1,TRBV29-1,-,TGCAGCGTTAGATCCTGGGAGGGAGCTTTCTTT,CSVRSWEGAFF
-,TRBJ2-3,TRBV29-1,-,TGCAGCGTTGAAGAAATGTCAGGGGTGGCAGATACGCAGTATTTT,CSVEEMSGVADTQYF